This T cell receptor (beta chain) was recovered during a study of molecular identifiers for immune sequencing clone quantification. General study results and limits: The share of molecules held by clones above 20 RNA copies was over 98% in effector cells and under 1% in naive cells. Molecules of identical TCR sharing a barcode could underestimate highly expanded clone sizes.

For bulk TCR libraries, previously described methods and listed TCR primers were used. MiXCR, applied by TCRdb to the PCR reads, yields one record per CDR3 protein. The data hold more than 450,000 distinct CDR3 sequences, with around 25% observed a single time. This clonotype was found many times. What it recognizes is unknown. The CDR3 consists of 15 residues. Germline CDR1 MNHEY, CDR2 SMNVEV (reference sequence). V lost 5 bases to trimming and J lost 0 bases, with 8 bases between them. Sorted naive CD8 T cells were those defined as CD8+CD4-CCR7+CD45RA+. The specimen was naive CD8+ T cells from blood, with Jurkat cell RNA spiked in. Subset here: FACS-sorted CD8+CD4-CCR7+CD45RA+ naive T cells. This sequence was found in a human donor in good health. Some libraries in this study had Jurkat cell RNA spiked in. The rearrangement links TRBV27 to TRBJ2-6; D ambiguous. The chain's CDR3 is CASSPPVSGANVLTF. CDR3 nucleotide sequence: TGTGCCAGCAGTCCACCTGTCTCTGGGGCCAACGTCCTGACTTTC.